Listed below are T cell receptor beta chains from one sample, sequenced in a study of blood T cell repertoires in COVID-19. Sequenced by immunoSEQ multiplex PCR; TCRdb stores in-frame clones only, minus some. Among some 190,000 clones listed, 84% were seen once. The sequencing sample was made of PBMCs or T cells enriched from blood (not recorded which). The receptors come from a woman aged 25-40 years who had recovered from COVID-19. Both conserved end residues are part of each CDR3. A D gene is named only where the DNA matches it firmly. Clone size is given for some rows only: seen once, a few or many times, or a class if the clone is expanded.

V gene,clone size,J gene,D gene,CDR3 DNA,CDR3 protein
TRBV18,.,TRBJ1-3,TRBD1,TGTGCCAGCTCACCTTCCCAGGGGGTCTCTGGAAACACCATATATTTT,CASSPSQGVSGNTIYF
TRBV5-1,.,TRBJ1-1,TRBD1,TGCGCCAGCAGCCCCCGGACAGGGTCTGAAGCTTTCTTT,CASSPRTGSEAFF
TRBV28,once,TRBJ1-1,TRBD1,TGTGCCAGCGTTAATCCGGGACAGGGGAAGGTGAACACTGAAGCTTTCTTT,CASVNPGQGKVNTEAFF
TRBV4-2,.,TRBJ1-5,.,TGTGCCAGCATCCATCAGCACGAGGAACAGCCCCAGCATTTT,CASIHQHEEQPQHF
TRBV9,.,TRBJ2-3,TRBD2,TGTGCCAGCAGCGTAGGAGAGCGGGGCCCCACAGATACGCAGTATTTT,CASSVGERGPTDTQYF
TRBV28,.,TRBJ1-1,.,TGTGCCAGCAGTTTTTCGGGGTTCGACACTGAAGCTTTCTTT,CASSFSGFDTEAFF
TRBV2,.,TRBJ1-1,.,TGTGCCAGCACCCCTGGTATACTTAGGGGGAACACTGAAGCTTTCTTT,CASTPGILRGNTEAFF
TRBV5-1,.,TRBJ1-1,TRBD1,TGCGCCAGCAGCTTGGGACAGGGAGGTCCTGAAGCTTTCTTT,CASSLGQGGPEAFF
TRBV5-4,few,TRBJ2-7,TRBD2,TGTGCCAGCAGCTTGCGGACTAGCGGGAGTAACGAGCAGTACTTC,CASSLRTSGSNEQYF
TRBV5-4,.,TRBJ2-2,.,TGTGCCAGCAGCTTAGGTGAGCGGATCACCGGGGAGCTGTTTTTT,CASSLGERITGELFF
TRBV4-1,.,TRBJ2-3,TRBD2,TGCGCCAGCAGCCACCCGGGACTAGCGGGAGGGCCGGGGAGAGATACGCAGTATTTT,CASSHPGLAGGPGRDTQYF
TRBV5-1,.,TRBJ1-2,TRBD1,TGCGCCAGCAGCATGACAGGGGACTATGGCTACACCTTC,CASSMTGDYGYTF
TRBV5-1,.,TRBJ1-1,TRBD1,TGCGCCAGCAGTGAGGGGACAGCGAACACTGAAGCTTTCTTT,CASSEGTANTEAFF
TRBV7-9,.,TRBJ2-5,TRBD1,TGTGCCAGCAGCTTAGGACAGGGACAAGAGACCCAGTACTTC,CASSLGQGQETQYF
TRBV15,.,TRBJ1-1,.,TGTGCCACCAGCAGAGACAGGGAGGCTGAAGCTTTCTTT,CATSRDREAEAFF
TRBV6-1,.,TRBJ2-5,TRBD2,TGTGCCAGCAGTGAGGTAACTAGCGGGCAAGAGACCCAGTACTTC,CASSEVTSGQETQYF
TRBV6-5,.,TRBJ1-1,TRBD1,TGTGCCAGCACACAGGGGGTAGGTGAAGCTTTCTTT,CASTQGVGEAFF
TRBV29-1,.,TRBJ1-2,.,TGCAGCGTTGAAGATCGCCGGGATTTCTATGGCTACACCTTC,CSVEDRRDFYGYTF
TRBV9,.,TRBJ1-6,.,TGTGCCAGCAGCGTAGATCGCTGGGGCGAGGTTTCACCCCTCCACTTT,CASSVDRWGEVSPLHF
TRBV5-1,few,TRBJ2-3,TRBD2,TGCGCCAGCAGCTTCAGTACTAGCGCCACAGATACGCAGTATTTT,CASSFSTSATDTQYF
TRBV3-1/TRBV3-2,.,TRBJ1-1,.,TGTGCCAGCAGCCAAGATCCGGAGGAATACACTGAAGCTTTCTTT,CASSQDPEEYTEAFF
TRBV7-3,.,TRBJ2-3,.,TGTGCCAGCAGCTCCGGGGGTATCGGCACAGATACGCAGTATTTT,CASSSGGIGTDTQYF